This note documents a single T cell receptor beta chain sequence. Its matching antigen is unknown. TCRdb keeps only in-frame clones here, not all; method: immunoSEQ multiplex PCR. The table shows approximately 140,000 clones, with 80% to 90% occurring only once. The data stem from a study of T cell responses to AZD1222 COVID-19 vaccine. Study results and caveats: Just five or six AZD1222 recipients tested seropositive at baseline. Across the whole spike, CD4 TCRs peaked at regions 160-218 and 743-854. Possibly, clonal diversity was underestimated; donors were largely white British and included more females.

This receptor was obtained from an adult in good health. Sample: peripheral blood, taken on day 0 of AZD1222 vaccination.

This CDR3 is CASSLDRPSGNTIYF. The DNA of the CDR3 is TGTGCCAGCAGCTTAGACAGGCCTTCTGGAAACACCATATATTTT. This sequence joins TRBV5-4 and TRBJ1-3; tentatively, D is TRBD1 (6 bases). V gave up 2 bases and J gave up 1 base, with 10 bases separating them. The CDR3 is made up of 15 amino acids. CDR1 and CDR2 (germline): SGHNT, YYREEE (reference sequence). The full variable domain, in which reference TRBV5-4 and TRBJ1-3 provide the parts outside the CDR3, is ETGVTQSPTHLIKTRGQQVTLRCSSQSGHNTVSWYQQALGQGPQFIFQYYREEENGRGNFPPRFSGLQFPNYSSELNVNALELDDSALYLCASSLDRPSGNTIYFGEGSWLTVV.